Following are 5 T cell receptor beta chains from one sample sequenced in a study of shared clonotypes between healthy human individuals. Profiling relied on immunoSEQ multiplex PCR, and the TCRdb table lists in-frame clones only, not all of them. Of about 1.5 million clones in the sample, 95% to 97% were seen once. The sequencing input was naive CD4+ T cells sorted from blood. The subset is: CD45RA+ positively selected. Receptors originate from a man aged 25 to 40 in good health.

The V and J genes are TRBV7-2 and TRBJ1-5; D unresolved. There are 14 residues in the CDR3. Germline CDR1 SGHTA, CDR2 FQGNSA. Trimming shortened V by 5 bases and J by 0 bases, and 8 bases separated the two germline ends. In DNA form, the CDR3 reads TGTGCCAGCAGCCCGCGAGATAGCAATCAGCCCCAGCATTTT. Translating gives CASSPRDSNQPQHF.

The chain employs TRBV5-1 and TRBJ2-5; 10 nucleotides line up with TRBD1. The germline V gene encodes CDR1 SGHRS and CDR2 YFSETQ. This CDR3 is built from 19 residues. The V gene end was trimmed by 4 bases and the J gene end by 2 bases; junction bases not matched to a gene: 17. DNA of the CDR3: TGCGCCAGCAGCCGAACCTCCGGGACAGGGGCCCATAGGCAAGAGACCCAGTACTTC. This encodes CASSRTSGTGAHRQETQYF.

V gene TRBV28 combines with J gene TRBJ2-1; maybe TRBD2 (5 bases). Between the trimmed V and J ends, which lost 4 bases and 12 bases, there was a span of 16 bases. The germline gives CDR1 MDHEN, CDR2 SYDVKM. This CDR3 has 13 amino acids. The CDR3 region is CASSSQVDRGQFF. CDR3 nucleotides: TGTGCCAGCAGTTCCCAGGTCGACCGGGGGCAGTTCTTC. The full variable domain, its missing parts supplied by reference TRBV28 and TRBJ2-1, is DVKVTQSSRYLVKRTGEKVFLECVQDMDHENMFWYRQDPGLGLRLIYFSYDVKMKEKGDIPEGYSVSREKKERFSLILESASTNQTSMYLCASSSQVDRGQFFGPGTRLTVL.

The J gene is TRBJ2-5, the V gene TRBV5-4; the D gene is possibly TRBD2 (9 bases). The CDR3 length is 18 residues. Between the trimmed V and J ends, which lost 4 bases and 1 base, there was a span of 23 bases. From germline, CDR1 is SGHNT and CDR2 YYREEE (reference sequence). The CDR3 DNA reads TGTGCCAGCAGCAAACAGGGGGGAGCGGGAGGCGCCCAAGAGACCCAGTACTTC. Its translation: CASSKQGGAGGAQETQYF.

The rearrangement links TRBV28 to TRBJ2-2; 14 bases are a match to TRBD2. V lost 5 bases, J lost 6 bases, and 14 bases stayed unmatched. The CDR3 consists of 19 residues. Germline values: CDR1 MDHEN, CDR2 SYDVKM. CDR3 in amino acids: CASSPPGLAGALSPGELFF. CDR3 nucleotides: TGTGCCAGCAGTCCGCCGGGACTAGCGGGAGCACTGTCACCCGGGGAGCTGTTTTTT. The full variable domain, rest sourced from reference TRBV28 and TRBJ2-2, is DVKVTQSSRYLVKRTGEKVFLECVQDMDHENMFWYRQDPGLGLRLIYFSYDVKMKEKGDIPEGYSVSREKKERFSLILESASTNQTSMYLCASSPPGLAGALSPGELFFGEGSRLTVL.